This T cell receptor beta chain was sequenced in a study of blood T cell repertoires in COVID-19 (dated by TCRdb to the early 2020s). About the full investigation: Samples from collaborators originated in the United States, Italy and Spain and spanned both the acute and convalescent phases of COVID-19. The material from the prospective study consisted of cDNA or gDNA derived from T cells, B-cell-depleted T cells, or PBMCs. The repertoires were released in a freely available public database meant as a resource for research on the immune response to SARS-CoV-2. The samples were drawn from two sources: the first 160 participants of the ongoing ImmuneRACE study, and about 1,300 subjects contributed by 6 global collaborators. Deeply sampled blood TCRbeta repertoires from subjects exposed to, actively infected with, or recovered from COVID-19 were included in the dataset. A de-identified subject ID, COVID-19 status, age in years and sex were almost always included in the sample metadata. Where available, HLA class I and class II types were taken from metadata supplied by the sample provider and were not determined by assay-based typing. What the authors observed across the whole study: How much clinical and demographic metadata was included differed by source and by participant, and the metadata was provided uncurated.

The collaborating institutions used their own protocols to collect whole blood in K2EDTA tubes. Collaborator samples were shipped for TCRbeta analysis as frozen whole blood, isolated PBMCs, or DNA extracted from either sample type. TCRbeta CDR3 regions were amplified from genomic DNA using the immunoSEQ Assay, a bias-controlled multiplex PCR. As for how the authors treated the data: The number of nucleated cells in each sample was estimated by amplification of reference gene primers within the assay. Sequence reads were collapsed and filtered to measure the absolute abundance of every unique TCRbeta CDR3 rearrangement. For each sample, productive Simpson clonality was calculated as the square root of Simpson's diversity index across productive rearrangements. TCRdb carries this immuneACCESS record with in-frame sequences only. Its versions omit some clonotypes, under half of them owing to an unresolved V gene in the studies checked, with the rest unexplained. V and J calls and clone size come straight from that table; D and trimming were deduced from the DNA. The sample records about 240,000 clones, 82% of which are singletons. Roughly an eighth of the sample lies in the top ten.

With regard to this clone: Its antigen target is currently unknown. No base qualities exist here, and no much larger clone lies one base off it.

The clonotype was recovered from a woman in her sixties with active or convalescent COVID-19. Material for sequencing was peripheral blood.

The DNA sequence is TGTGCCAGCAGCTTAACCGGGACACCGCAAGAGACCCAGTACTTC. Its translation reads: CASSLTGTPQETQYF. This chain joins TRBV7-9 to TRBJ2-5; a tentative D call is TRBD1 (6 bases match). The CDR3 measures 15 amino acids from cysteine to phenylalanine. Only the CDR3 part of the read is kept: 45 bases, read in frame from the first base. CDR1 and CDR2, looked up from the germline V gene (reference sequence), are SEHNR and FQNEAQ. Trimming at the junction amounts to 2 bases on V and 2 bases on J, and the germline ends lie 12 bases apart.